A single sample is the source of the 32 T cell receptor beta chains below, sequenced in a study of PD-L1 blockade in urothelial cancer. Sequencing was performed with immunoSEQ multiplex PCR; in TCRdb, only in-frame clones are kept and a portion is missing. The sample records roughly 63,000 clones, 81% being singletons. Documented time point: pretreatment peripheral blood. The material sequenced was PBMCs, taken around atezolizumab (anti-PD-L1) treatment. Receptor source: a man between 65 and 85 years old with urothelial cancer.

This chain links TRBV7-6 with TRBJ2-2; 10 bases agree with TRBD1. The CDR3 extends over 14 amino acids. Unmatched junction bases numbered 5, after V lost 5 bases and J lost 8 bases. CDR1 and CDR2 from the germline V gene are SGHVS and FNYEAQ. The CDR3 sequence: CASSIGQGGGELFF. In DNA, the CDR3 is TGTGCCAGCAGCATCGGACAGGGGGGTGGGGAGCTGTTTTTT.

The genes are TRBV29-1 and TRBJ2-7, with 11 positions matching TRBD2. Unmatched junction bases numbered 3, after V lost 4 bases and J lost 4 bases. From germline, CDR1 is SQVTM and CDR2 ANQGSEA. This CDR3 spans 13 amino acids. The CDR3 nucleotides read TGCAGCGTTGTCCTAGCGGGAGGTTACGAGCAGTACTTC. Its protein is CSVVLAGGYEQYF.

The chain combines TRBV7-2 with TRBJ1-1; no reliable D call. From germline, CDR1 is SGHTA and CDR2 FQGNSA. The V end was cut by 3 bases, the J end by 1 base, with 6 bases between. The CDR3 sequence is 13 residues long. The CDR3 coding sequence is TGTGCCAGCAGCTTCGAGGGGAACACTGAAGCTTTCTTT. Translation: CASSFEGNTEAFF.

The gene calls are TRBV30 and TRBJ2-3, with TRBD1 identical over 8 bases. Germline V gives CDR1 GTSNPN, CDR2 SVGIG (reference sequence). This CDR3 region has 14 residues. V gave up 8 bases and J gave up 1 base; unmatched junction bases: 8. DNA for the CDR3: TGTGCCCGTCGGACAGGGACCGGCACAGATACGCAGTATTTT. Translation gives CARRTGTGTDTQYF. The whole variable domain, filled in from reference TRBV30 and TRBJ2-3, reads SQTIHQWPATLVQPVGSPLSLECTVEGTSNPNLYWYRQAAGRGLQLLFYSVGIGQISSEVPQNLSASRPQDRQFILSSKKLLLSDSGFYLCARRTGTGTDTQYFGPGTRLTVL.

The chain has TRBV29-1 and TRBJ2-7, with 10 bases that match TRBD2. J lost 5 bases, V lost 6 bases, and 13 bases had no gene match. Germline CDR1 is SQVTM and CDR2 is ANQGSEA. The length of the CDR3 is 15 residues. The CDR3: CSVPGGLAGANEQYF. The CDR3 DNA is TGCAGCGTCCCCGGCGGGCTAGCGGGAGCCAACGAGCAGTACTTC.

This clone was counted once. This chain links TRBV19 with TRBJ2-7, with 12 bases fitting TRBD2. CDR1 is LNHDA, CDR2 SQIVND, per germline (reference sequence). There are 18 residues in the CDR3. The V gene end was trimmed by 3 bases and the J gene end by 1 base; junction bases not matched to a gene: 10. In DNA form, the CDR3 reads TGTGCCAGTAGTATCTTACCCCCCGGGACTAGCGGGTCCTACGAGCAGTACTTC. The encoded protein is CASSILPPGTSGSYEQYF.

This chain connects TRBV27 to TRBJ2-1; 7 bases fit TRBD1. The ends lost 4 bases at V and 6 bases at J; junction bases unmatched: 9. This CDR3 spans 15 amino acids. Germline CDR1 and CDR2: MNHEY and SMNVEV (reference sequence). Written as DNA, the CDR3 is TGTGCCAGCAGTTGGGACAGTCCCCCTTTCAATGAGCAGTTCTTC. Protein product: CASSWDSPPFNEQFF.

The chain links TRBV7-9 to TRBJ2-5; 7 bases are shared with TRBD1. The CDR3 loop spans 17 amino acids. V was pared by 5 bases and J by 4 bases, with 16 bases of the junction left unmatched. Germline V gene sequence: CDR1 SEHNR, CDR2 FQNEAQ (reference sequence). DNA of the CDR3: TGTGCCAGCAGCCCCCCGATCGGGACAGTCGGGCGAGAGACCCAGTACTTC. The encoded protein is CASSPPIGTVGRETQYF.

The V and J genes are TRBV6-4 and TRBJ2-1, with D possibly being TRBD1 (7 bases). This CDR3 is 16 amino acids long. Trimming took off 0 bases at V and 5 bases at J, with 14 bases between the two ends. Germline CDR1 is MRHNA and CDR2 is SNTAGT. CDR3 sequence: CASSDSGGTEDNEQFF. DNA of the CDR3: TGTGCCAGCAGTGACTCTGGCGGGACAGAGGACAATGAGCAGTTCTTC.

The V and J genes are TRBV7-8 and TRBJ2-6, with a weak D call TRBD2 (5 bases). The V end was cut by 5 bases, the J end by 4 bases, with 15 bases between. This CDR3 is 16 amino acids long. Germline lookup yields CDR1 SGHVS and CDR2 FQNEAQ. The CDR3 here is CASSPWGESGANVLTF. The CDR3 nucleotides are TGTGCCAGCAGCCCGTGGGGAGAATCGGGGGCCAACGTCCTGACTTTC.

The chain couples TRBV5-4 to TRBJ1-1; no clear D. The CDR3 length is 13 residues. V shed 4 bases and J shed 2 bases, with 9 bases lying between them. Germline lookup yields CDR1 SGHNT and CDR2 YYREEE (reference sequence). The CDR3 DNA is TGTGCCAGCAGCCACGCAGGAAACACTGAAGCTTTCTTT. Protein: CASSHAGNTEAFF.

The V and J genes are TRBV18 and TRBJ1-5, with D tentatively TRBD1 (5 bases). Germline V gene lookup returns CDR1 KGHSH and CDR2 LQKENI. This CDR3 is built from 15 residues. Between the trimmed V and J ends, which lost 4 bases and 1 base, there was a span of 11 bases. The CDR3 sequence is CASSRAGFSNQPQHF. In DNA form, the CDR3 reads TGTGCCAGCTCACGTGCAGGGTTCAGCAATCAGCCCCAGCATTTT.

V gene TRBV2 combines with J gene TRBJ1-2; the D is unclear. CDR1 and CDR2 from the germline V gene are SNHLY and FYNNEI. The CDR3 spans 12 residues. Trimming stripped 3 bases from V and 4 bases from J, with 6 bases between. Here the CDR3 reads CASSEGSYGYTF. In nucleotides, the CDR3 is TGTGCCAGCAGTGAGGGGAGCTATGGCTACACCTTC.

This chain's CDR3 is CASSSIPALGTYNEQFF. The CDR3 coding sequence is TGTGCCAGCAGCTCGATCCCCGCCCTCGGTACCTACAATGAGCAGTTCTTC. The chain recombines TRBV12-1 with TRBJ2-1; TRBD2, the table's D call, lacks a check against the DNA. TRBV12-1 is flagged as a pseudogene. This CDR3 contains 17 residues.

The chain is built from TRBV9 and TRBJ1-1; tentative D call: TRBD1 (6 bases). CDR3 length: 13 amino acids. Germline V gene sequence: CDR1 SGDLS, CDR2 YYNGEE. The V end was cut by 0 bases, the J end by 4 bases, with 7 bases between. The CDR3: CASSVARGTEAFF. In DNA, the CDR3 is TGTGCCAGCAGCGTAGCCAGGGGCACTGAAGCTTTCTTT.

This clone has more than one count but fewer than ten. The chain links TRBV11-2 to TRBJ2-7; 11 bases line up with TRBD1. Trimming took 6 bases from V and 6 from J; bases not matched to a gene: 10. Germline loops: CDR1 SGHAT, CDR2 FQNNGV. The CDR3 consists of 15 residues. The CDR3 bases are TGTGCCAGCAGTTCGCCGGGACAGGGGGTGGGCGAGCAGTACTTC. Translating it yields CASSSPGQGVGEQYF.

The V call is TRBV2, the J call TRBJ2-3; 12 bases align to TRBD2. The trim removed 1 base at V and 4 bases at J, leaving 6 bases unmatched. The length of the CDR3 is 17 residues. Germline V gene lookup returns CDR1 SNHLY and CDR2 FYNNEI. The CDR3 nucleotides are TGTGCCAGCAGTGAAGGGACTAGCGGGATCCATGCAGATACGCAGTATTTT. It specifies CASSEGTSGIHADTQYF.

The gene calls are TRBV6-6 and TRBJ2-7; D is uncertain. The CDR3 runs to 12 residues. Germline CDR1 MNHNY, CDR2 SVGAGI (reference sequence). Between the trimmed V and J ends, which lost 7 bases and 3 bases, there was a span of 10 bases. The CDR3 DNA reads TGTGCCAGCACCCTAGACGGCTACGAGCAGTACTTC. Translation: CASTLDGYEQYF.

The sample holds one count of this clone. This sequence joins TRBV19 and TRBJ2-1, with 7 positions matching TRBD1. Germline lookup yields CDR1 LNHDA and CDR2 SQIVND (reference sequence). This CDR3 is 14 amino acids long. Germline trimming cut 10 bases from V and 2 bases from J; bases unmatched to any gene: 8. The CDR3 is CATSGGITYNEQFF. CDR3 bases: TGTGCCACCTCAGGGGGTATCACCTACAATGAGCAGTTCTTC.

By share of the sample, this clone is medium-sized (0.01 to 0.1%). The chain carries TRBV6-5 and TRBJ2-1, with D uncertain. The CDR3 sequence is 14 residues long. Trimming cost V 2 bases and J 8 bases, with 13 bases left between them. Germline-derived CDR1 and CDR2 are MNHEY and SVGAGI. The CDR3: CASSYGALGDEQFF. CDR3 sequence (DNA): TGTGCCAGCAGTTACGGCGCATTGGGCGATGAGCAGTTCTTC.

The gene calls are TRBV28 and TRBJ2-3; D not certain. Germline lookup yields CDR1 MDHEN and CDR2 SYDVKM. Trimming removed 5 bases from V and 6 bases from J, with 12 bases in between. The CDR3 covers 13 residues. The CDR3 reads CASSPPAIDTQYF. CDR3 in DNA: TGTGCCAGCAGTCCACCCGCTATTGATACGCAGTATTTT. The whole variable domain, remainder taken from reference TRBV28 and TRBJ2-3, is DVKVTQSSRYLVKRTGEKVFLECVQDMDHENMFWYRQDPGLGLRLIYFSYDVKMKEKGDIPEGYSVSREKKERFSLILESASTNQTSMYLCASSPPAIDTQYFGPGTRLTVL.

This chain links TRBV5-6 with TRBJ2-7, with D unclear. Germline-derived CDR1 and CDR2 are SGHDT and YYEEEE. The CDR3 extends over 14 amino acids. V was pared by 4 bases and J by 3 bases, with 14 bases between. The CDR3 loop reads CASSRATVHYEQYF. The CDR3, as DNA: TGTGCCAGCAGCCGAGCTACGGTCCACTACGAGCAGTACTTC.

This chain joins TRBV5-1 and TRBJ2-3, with a weak D call TRBD1 (6 bases). This CDR3 is built from 16 residues. Germline V gene sequence: CDR1 SGHRS, CDR2 YFSETQ. V dropped 5 bases and J dropped 0 bases, with 16 bases sitting between them. As DNA, the CDR3 is TGCGCCAGCAGTCGGGGACAACCGTATAGCACAGATACGCAGTATTTT. This codes for CASSRGQPYSTDTQYF. Filled out from reference TRBV5-1 and TRBJ2-3, the complete variable domain reads KAGVTQTPRYLIKTRGQQVTLSCSPISGHRSVSWYQQTPGQGLQFLFEYFSETQRNKGNFPGRFSGRQFSNSRSEMNVSTLELGDSALYLCASSRGQPYSTDTQYFGPGTRLTVL.

The CDR3 DNA follows: TGTGCCAGCAGTTACTCCCCCGGCGAGCAGTACTTC. This gives the protein CASSYSPGEQYF. The chain combines TRBV6-5 with TRBJ2-7; D call uncertain. CDR1 is MNHEY, CDR2 SVGAGI, per germline. The CDR3 runs to 12 residues. V was trimmed by 0 bases and J by 6 bases, leaving 6 bases between them.

The chain is built from TRBV19 and TRBJ1-2; D not certain. Trimming shortened V by 5 bases and J by 4 bases, and 17 bases separated the two germline ends. The CDR3 consists of 15 residues. The germline V gene encodes CDR1 LNHDA and CDR2 SQIVND (reference sequence). CDR3 sequence: CASSLEGQQFYGYTF. The CDR3 DNA reads as TGTGCCAGTAGTCTCGAAGGTCAACAGTTCTATGGCTACACCTTC.

The J gene is TRBJ2-1, the V gene TRBV18; 8 nucleotides match TRBD2. The CDR3 is made up of 15 amino acids. Germline CDR1 reads KGHSH; CDR2 reads LQKENI. The V gene end was trimmed by 3 bases and the J gene end by 4 bases; junction bases not matched to a gene: 5. The CDR3 DNA reads TGTGCCAGCTCACCGGCGGGAGGCCAATACAATGAGCAGTTCTTC. Protein sequence: CASSPAGGQYNEQFF. Based on the CDR3 plus reference TRBV18 and TRBJ2-1, the full variable domain is NAGVMQNPRHLVRRRGQEARLRCSPMKGHSHVYWYRQLPEEGLKFMVYLQKENIIDESGMPKERFSAEFPKEGPSILRIQQVVRGDSAAYFCASSPAGGQYNEQFFGPGTRLTVL.

This sequence joins TRBV6-6 and TRBJ1-2; D gene unclear. This CDR3 has 14 residues. CDR1 and CDR2 from the germline V gene are MNHNY and SVGAGI (reference sequence). The V gene lost 0 bases and the J gene lost 6 bases, with 11 bases spanning the gap. This chain's CDR3 is CASSYSGGINGYTF. CDR3 nucleotide sequence: TGTGCCAGCAGTTACTCGGGAGGGATAAATGGCTACACCTTC.

This chain connects TRBV27 to TRBJ1-2, with 8 bases lining up with TRBD1. Germline V gene sequence: CDR1 MNHEY, CDR2 SMNVEV (reference sequence). The CDR3 totals 14 residues. V lost 4 bases, J lost 4 bases, and 5 bases stayed unmatched. DNA for the CDR3: TGTGCCAGCAGTTCCGTGACAGGGGTCTATGGCTACACCTTC. Translating gives CASSSVTGVYGYTF.

The V gene is TRBV5-1, the J gene TRBJ2-2; D is possibly TRBD2 (6 bases). V was pared by 5 bases and J by 3 bases, with 14 bases between. Germline V gene data show CDR1 as SGHRS and CDR2 as YFSETQ. The CDR3 length is 15 residues. The CDR3 coding sequence is TGCGCCAGCAGGCCCGGGACTCCATACACCGGGGAGCTGTTTTTT. Its protein is CASRPGTPYTGELFF.

The rearrangement uses TRBV30 and TRBJ2-7, with D perhaps matching TRBD2 (6 bases). Trimming pared 5 bases from V and 6 bases from J, leaving 14 bases between. This CDR3 region has 12 residues. Germline assignment: CDR1 GTSNPN and CDR2 SVGIG (reference sequence). CDR3 region: CAWDGRGGEQYF. Here the CDR3 DNA reads TGTGCCTGGGACGGTAGGGGAGGCGAGCAGTACTTC. Looking up the rest from reference TRBV30 and TRBJ2-7 gives the full variable domain: SQTIHQWPATLVQPVGSPLSLECTVEGTSNPNLYWYRQAAGRGLQLLFYSVGIGQISSEVPQNLSASRPQDRQFILSSKKLLLSDSGFYLCAWDGRGGEQYFGPGTRLTVT.

The rearrangement joins TRBV27 to TRBJ1-4, with D perhaps TRBD1 (5 bases). Germline CDR1 and CDR2: MNHEY and SMNVEV (reference sequence). Trimming took 2 bases from V and 8 from J, leaving 9 bases between them. This CDR3 has 13 amino acids. CDR3 DNA sequence: TGTGCCAGCAGTTTAAAGGGGTGGGAAAAACTGTTTTTT. Its translation is CASSLKGWEKLFF.

This clone was seen a few times. This CDR3 reads CASSDLAGGGNEQFF. The CDR3 nucleotides are TGTGCCAGCAGCGATCTAGCGGGAGGTGGGAATGAGCAGTTCTTC. The chain recombines TRBV9 with TRBJ2-1, with 11 bases lining up with TRBD2. The V gene's germline CDR1 is SGDLS and CDR2 YYNGEE. The CDR3 has 15 amino acids. With 3 bases clipped from V and 7 bases from J, the junction kept 6 bases outside the gene matches.